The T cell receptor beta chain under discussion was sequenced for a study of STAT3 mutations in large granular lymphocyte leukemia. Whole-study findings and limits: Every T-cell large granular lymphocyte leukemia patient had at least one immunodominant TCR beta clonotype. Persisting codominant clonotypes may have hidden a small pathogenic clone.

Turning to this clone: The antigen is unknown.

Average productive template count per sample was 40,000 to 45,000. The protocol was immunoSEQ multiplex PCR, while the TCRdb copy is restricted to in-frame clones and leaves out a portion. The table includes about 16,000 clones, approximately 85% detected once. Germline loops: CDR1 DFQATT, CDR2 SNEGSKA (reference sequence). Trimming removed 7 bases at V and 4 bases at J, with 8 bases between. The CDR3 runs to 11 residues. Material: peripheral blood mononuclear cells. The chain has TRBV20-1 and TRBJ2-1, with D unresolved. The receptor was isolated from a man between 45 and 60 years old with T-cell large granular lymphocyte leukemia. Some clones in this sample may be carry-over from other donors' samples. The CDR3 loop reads CSVWSYNEQFF. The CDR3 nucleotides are TGCAGTGTTTGGTCGTACAATGAGCAGTTCTTC.